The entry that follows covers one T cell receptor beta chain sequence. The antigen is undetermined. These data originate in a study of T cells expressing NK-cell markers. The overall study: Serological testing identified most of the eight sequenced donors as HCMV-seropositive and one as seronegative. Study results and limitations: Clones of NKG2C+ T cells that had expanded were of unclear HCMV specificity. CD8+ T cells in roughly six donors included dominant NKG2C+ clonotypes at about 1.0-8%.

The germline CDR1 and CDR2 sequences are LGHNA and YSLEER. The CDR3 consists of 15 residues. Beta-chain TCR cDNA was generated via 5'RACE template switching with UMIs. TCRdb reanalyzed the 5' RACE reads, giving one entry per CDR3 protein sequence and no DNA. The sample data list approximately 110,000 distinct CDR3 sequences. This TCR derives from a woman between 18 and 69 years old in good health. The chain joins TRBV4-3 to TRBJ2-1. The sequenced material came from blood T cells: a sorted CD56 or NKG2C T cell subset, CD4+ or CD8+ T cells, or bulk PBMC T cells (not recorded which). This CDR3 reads CASSQHRSSYNEQFF.